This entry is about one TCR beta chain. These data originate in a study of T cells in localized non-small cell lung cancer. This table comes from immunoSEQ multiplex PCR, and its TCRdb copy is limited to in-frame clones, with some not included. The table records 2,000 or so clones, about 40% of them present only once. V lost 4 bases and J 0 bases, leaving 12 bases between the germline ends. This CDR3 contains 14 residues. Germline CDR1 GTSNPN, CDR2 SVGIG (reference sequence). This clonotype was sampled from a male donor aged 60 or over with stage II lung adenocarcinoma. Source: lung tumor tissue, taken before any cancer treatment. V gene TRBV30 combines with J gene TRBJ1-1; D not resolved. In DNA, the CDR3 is TGTGCCTGGACATTAGGAGTCATGAACACTGAAGCTTTCTTT. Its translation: CAWTLGVMNTEAFF.